The clone carrying this T cell receptor (beta chain) has more than one count but fewer than ten. Its antigen is still unknown. This CDR3 region has 17 residues. This specimen comes from a study of response to subunit inactivated influenza vaccine. Study-wide points: With each seasonal influenza vaccination, the authors suggested, few new T cells are recruited.

TCRdb reprocessed the RT-PCR reads via MiXCR and lists one record per CDR3 protein. The sample records hundreds of thousands of distinct CDR3 sequences, more than 15% being singletons. The rearrangement uses TRBV21-1 and TRBJ2-5. TRBV21-1 is an annotated pseudogene. This receptor was identified in a man in his fifties or sixties who received an inactivated influenza vaccine. This specimen was PBMCs from blood, taken 11 to 12 days after vaccination. CDR3 protein: CASRDDDLPQLQETQYF. CDR3 DNA sequence: TGTGCCAGCAGGGACGACGATCTACCACAACTACAAGAGACCCAGTACTTC.